This T cell receptor (beta chain) was captured by sequencing in a study of T cells after yellow fever vaccination (dated by TCRdb to about 2019). With regard to the full study: Libraries from fractions with low cell numbers were prepared with the SMART-Seq v4 Ultra Low Input RNA kit. Two healthy male donors made up the cohort, one aged 18 to 29 years and the other aged 30 to 40 years. Blood samples were taken at several timepoints before and after primary and secondary immunization, and bulk PBMC replicates and cell subsets were isolated. To track T-cell clones before and after primary and booster YFV17D yellow fever vaccination, bulk TCR alpha and beta repertoires were sequenced longitudinally.

About this clonotype itself: The specificity of this receptor is unknown. Per-nucleotide qualities are absent, and no much larger clonotype sits a single base away.

The treatment or condition label corresponds to: live attenuated yellow fever vaccine strain. At every blood-draw timepoint, two biological replicates of bulk PBMCs were collected. PBMCs were isolated from peripheral blood using a standard Ficoll-Paque protocol. TriZol was used to extract RNA from bulk PBMCs, from CD4 and CD8 fractions, and from dextramer-positive and dextramer-negative fractions. Results the study describes overall, beyond this receptor: Computational filtering was required because FACS-sorted repertoires could contain abundant contaminating clonotypes from the bulk population. Because the study included only a couple of donors, the extent to which the findings can be generalized is limited. After the booster, most clones that had expanded after primary vaccination were detected again (almost 97% of CD4 and more than 85% of CD8), suggesting broad maintenance of memory. A small fraction of clonotypes appeared in both the CD4 and CD8 compartments, likely as a result of convergent recombination. The secondary T-cell response was found to be weaker but faster than the primary response, with a peak reached on day 5 rather than on day 15.

The junction shows trimming of 7 bases on V and 3 bases on J, plus 12 bases between the germline ends. The germline V gene specifies SGHRS as CDR1 and YFSETQ as CDR2. The CDR3, cysteine through phenylalanine, is 13 amino acids long. Only the CDR3 portion is preserved as DNA: 39 bases, with reading frame beginning at the first base. TCR cDNA was synthesized by 5'RACE template switching, which introduced a universal primer site and unique molecular identifiers. cDNA synthesis was primed from both the TCR alpha and TCR beta constant segments. Libraries were amplified in two PCR steps, with sample barcodes and sequencing adapters added in the second step. Sequencing of libraries was done on Illumina HiSeq 2500 (2x100 bp) or NovaSeq (2x150 bp). Processing in the source paper ran as follows. Reads were demultiplexed and collapsed into UMI consensus sequences with MIGEC, and V(D)J alignment was performed with MiXCR. Clonotypes responding to the vaccine were identified with edgeR on replicate PBMC samples, with the criteria of FDR below 0.01 and a log2 fold change above 5 up to day 15. Each bulk clonotype received a CD4 or CD8 identity based on whether the sequenced CD4 or CD8 repertoire contained that clonotype at higher abundance. The public reads were reprocessed in TCRdb via fastp at Q25 and MiXCR, keeping in-frame beta chains. Each entry merges the rows of one CDR3 protein and shows their most common DNA and genes. What appears here as the V and J calls and clone size reflects TCRdb's work, not the paper's. Across this sample there are 350,000 or so distinct CDR3 sequences, with 7% to 9% seen only once. The ten top clones hold 17% of the sample.

Rearrangement joined TRBV5-1 to TRBJ2-3; the D gene is possibly TRBD1, with 6 bases matching. The source is a man aged 18 to 29 who received the YFV17D yellow fever vaccine. The material was PBMCs, obtained about 49 days after the first yellow fever vaccination. The CDR3 protein is CASHDTGTDTQYF. The DNA sequence is as follows: TGCGCCAGCCATGACACAGGGACAGATACGCAGTATTTT.